The 23 T cell receptor beta chains listed next were all sequenced from one sample in a study of immune characterization of retroperitoneal liposarcoma. TCRdb fed the PCR reads into MiXCR, producing one record per CDR3 protein. The profile shows some 3,000 distinct CDR3 sequences, 35% to 50% of them singletons. Sequencing input: tumor tissue. Receptors originate from a male donor with retroperitoneal liposarcoma.

This clonotype was detected a few times. V and J are TRBV7-6 and TRBJ2-5; the match to TRBD2 covers 12 bases. Trimming removed 7 bases from V and 11 bases from J; junction bases left unmatched: 11. The CDR3 covers 14 residues. The V gene's germline CDR1 is SGHVS and CDR2 FNYEAQ. CDR3 region: CASNLAGGQDEQYF. The CDR3 DNA reads TGTGCCAGCAACCTAGCGGGAGGGCAAGATGAGCAGTACTTC. The full variable domain, in which reference TRBV7-6 and TRBJ2-5 provide the parts outside the CDR3, is GAGVSQSPRYKVTKRGQDVALRCDPISGHVSLYWYRQALGQGPEFLTYFNYEAQQDKSGLPNDRFSAERPEGSISTLTIQRTEQRDSAMYRCASNLAGGQDEQYFGPGTRLLVL.

The chain is built from TRBV7-2 and TRBJ2-1, with 13 bases fitting TRBD2. Germline assignment: CDR1 SGHTA and CDR2 FQGNSA. V trimming: 4 bases; J trimming: 8 bases; junction bases outside the gene matches: 5. CDR3 length: 15 residues. CDR3 sequence: CASSYLGTSGDEQFF. The DNA of the CDR3 is TGTGCCAGCAGCTATCTCGGGACTAGCGGGGATGAGCAGTTCTTC.

This clonotype is deemed medium-sized. The chain carries TRBV6-1 and TRBJ2-3; D unclear. CDR3 length: 11 residues. The germline V gene has CDR1 MNHNS and CDR2 SASEGT. The V end lost 11 bases, the J end lost 0 bases, and 6 bases lay between the germline ends. The CDR3 DNA is TGTGCCGCAAGGAGCACAGATACGCAGTATTTT. Translating gives CAARSTDTQYF.

The rearrangement joins TRBV6-1 to TRBJ1-1; no clear D. CDR3 size: 17 residues. With 3 bases removed from V and 5 bases from J, the gap between germline ends came to 22 bases. Per the germline V gene, CDR1 is MNHNS and CDR2 is SASEGT. The CDR3 sequence: CASSESAVLGLSTEAFF. CDR3 sequence (DNA): TGTGCCAGCAGTGAGTCCGCGGTTTTGGGCTTGTCAACTGAAGCTTTCTTT.

Written as DNA, the CDR3 is TGTGCCAGCAGTCCAGGACTAGCGGGACAGGAGACCCAGTACTTC. Its protein product is CASSPGLAGQETQYF. The chain carries TRBV11-3 and TRBJ2-5, with 12 bases lining up with TRBD2. The trim removed 6 bases at V and 5 bases at J, leaving 7 bases unmatched. The CDR3 consists of 15 residues. Germline CDR1 reads SGHNT; CDR2 reads YENEEA.

V gene TRBV27 combines with J gene TRBJ2-1; D gene ambiguous. There are 14 residues in the CDR3. CDR1 and CDR2 from the germline V gene are MNHEY and SMNVEV (reference sequence). Deletions cut 7 bases from V and 5 bases from J, with 15 bases between. DNA of the CDR3: TGTGCCAGCAAACTTGGCGGTTTCAACAATGAGCAGTTCTTC. As protein: CASKLGGFNNEQFF.

The rearrangement joins TRBV6-1 to TRBJ1-2; 7 bases align to TRBD1. Germline CDR1 reads MNHNS; CDR2 reads SASEGT. The CDR3 runs 13 residues. The trim removed 1 base at V and 10 bases at J, leaving 6 bases unmatched. The CDR3 region is CASSEVTGSAYTF. CDR3 DNA: TGTGCCAGCAGTGAAGTGACAGGGAGCGCCTACACCTTC.

The gene calls are TRBV6-1 and TRBJ2-1, with a tentative D call TRBD2 (6 bases). The DNA matches TRBJ2-5 better at its end, which makes the J call doubtful. The germline V gene encodes CDR1 MNHNS and CDR2 SASEGT. There are 13 residues in the CDR3. DNA of the CDR3: TGTGCCTCCACGGGGGTAACCCAAGAGACCCAGTACTTC. It encodes CASTGVTQETQYF.

In its sample, this clonotype was seen a few times. The rearrangement joins TRBV6-1 to TRBJ2-1, with TRBD2 matching over 7 bases. The J call may be wrong; the DNA end is better matched by TRBJ2-5. Germline-derived CDR1 and CDR2 are MNHNS and SASEGT. The length of the CDR3 is 14 residues. The CDR3: CASRVWGGQETQYF. As DNA, the CDR3 is TGTGCCAGCAGAGTATGGGGGGGCCAAGAGACCCAGTACTTC.

This clonotype was recorded only once. The V gene is TRBV6-1, the J gene TRBJ2-1; weak D call: TRBD1 (6 bases). Germline V gene sequence: CDR1 MNHNS, CDR2 SASEGT. The germline V and J ends were trimmed by 8 bases and 0 bases, with 17 bases remaining between them. This CDR3 region has 16 residues. The CDR3 protein is CASVERWTDSYNEQFF. The CDR3 DNA reads as TGTGCCAGCGTGGAGAGGTGGACAGACTCCTACAATGAGCAGTTCTTC.

The chain employs TRBV12-3 or TRBV12-4 and TRBJ2-2; D is possibly TRBD1 (5 bases). The CDR3 is 12 residues long. V gave up 6 bases and J gave up 7 bases, with 9 bases separating them. CDR3 protein: CASSLRVGELFF. The DNA for the CDR3 is TGTGCCAGCAGCCTCAGGGTCGGGGAGCTGTTTTTT.

This clonotype is classed as medium-sized. V and J are TRBV6-1 and TRBJ2-2; D is perhaps TRBD2 (6 bases). CDR3 length equals 17 residues. Trimming cost V 5 bases and J 2 bases, with 18 bases left between them. From germline, CDR1 is MNHNS and CDR2 SASEGT. The CDR3 sequence: CASSPSGTDLNTGELFF. In DNA form, the CDR3 reads TGTGCCAGCAGTCCATCCGGGACTGACTTAAACACCGGGGAGCTGTTTTTT.

Relative to its sample, this clonotype is medium-sized. The gene calls are TRBV6-1 and TRBJ2-5; D gene uncertain. The J call could be wrong; TRBJ2-7 is a better fit for the DNA end. Looked up from germline, CDR1 is MNHNS and CDR2 is SASEGT. This CDR3 contains 12 residues. This chain's CDR3 is CASSAGGREQYF. CDR3 DNA sequence: TGTGCCAGCAGCGCCGGTGGCCGCGAGCAGTACTTC.

This sequence joins TRBV12-3 or TRBV12-4 and TRBJ2-1; D gene ambiguous. The better agreement between TRBJ2-7 and the DNA end casts doubt on the J call. The length of the CDR3 is 14 residues. The CDR3 bases are TGTGCCAGCAGTTTATATTTGGGTTACAATGAGCAGTACTTC. This encodes CASSLYLGYNEQYF.

The chain couples TRBV27 to TRBJ2-1, with 7 bases identical to TRBD2. The trim removed 6 bases at V and 0 bases at J, leaving 14 bases unmatched. This CDR3 spans 18 amino acids. Germline V gives CDR1 MNHEY, CDR2 SMNVEV (reference sequence). CDR3 in amino acids: CASRNLAVGPSSYNEQFF. The CDR3 nucleotides read TGTGCCAGCAGGAACCTAGCGGTGGGCCCCAGCTCCTACAATGAGCAGTTCTTC.

This clonotype was detected a few times. The chain links TRBV7-2 to TRBJ2-1, with TRBD2 matching 9 bases. From germline, CDR1 is SGHTA and CDR2 FQGNSA. The CDR3 loop spans 17 amino acids. V dropped 1 base and J dropped 10; count of bases not matched to a gene: 14. CDR3 sequence: CASSLVSLAGSSYEQFF. In nucleotides, the CDR3 is TGTGCCAGCAGCTTAGTCTCTCTAGCGGGAAGCTCCTACGAGCAGTTCTTC.

The chain is built from TRBV11-2 and TRBJ1-1; possible D gene TRBD1, 5 bases. The germline CDR1 and CDR2 sequences are SGHAT and FQNNGV. The V gene lost 5 bases and the J gene lost 6 bases, with 13 bases spanning the gap. The CDR3 has 13 amino acids. CDR3 residues: CASSVSQGAEAFF. The DNA for the CDR3 is TGTGCCAGCAGCGTATCCCAGGGCGCTGAAGCTTTCTTT.

The genes are TRBV6-1 and TRBJ1-3; D unresolved. This CDR3 region has 14 residues. From germline, CDR1 is MNHNS and CDR2 SASEGT. V lost 8 bases, J lost 3 bases, and 14 bases lay in between. In DNA, the CDR3 is TGTGCCAGCGGCGGTTTGTTCTTTGGAAACACCATATATTTT. Translating gives CASGGLFFGNTIYF.

The J gene is TRBJ2-3, the V gene TRBV7-2; D is perhaps TRBD1 (6 bases). CDR1 SGHTA and CDR2 FQGNSA come from the germline V gene. The CDR3 sequence is 15 residues long. V lost 3 bases to trimming and J lost 6 bases, with 16 bases between them. The CDR3 loop reads CASSFKIGQTDTQYF. DNA of the CDR3: TGTGCCAGCAGCTTCAAAATCGGACAGACCGATACGCAGTATTTT.

The chain is built from TRBV6-1 and TRBJ1-1, with D unresolved. Deletions cut 2 bases from V and 1 base from J, with 5 bases between. The CDR3 length is 13 residues. Germline values: CDR1 MNHNS, CDR2 SASEGT. CDR3 sequence (DNA): TGTGCCAGCAGTGAAACAGAGAACACTGAAGCTTTCTTT. Its translation: CASSETENTEAFF.

V gene TRBV12-3 or TRBV12-4 combines with J gene TRBJ2-5; D gene unclear. This CDR3 spans 13 amino acids. V lost 3 bases, J lost 5 bases, and 10 bases lay in between. The CDR3 sequence is CASSFSRIETQYF. The CDR3 DNA is TGTGCCAGCAGTTTCAGTAGGATTGAGACCCAGTACTTC.

As regards this clonotype: A read error may be the cause here, since a much bigger clone is one base away. The chain has TRBV6-1 and TRBJ2-1; D is uncertain. The germline V and J ends were trimmed by 6 bases and 10 bases, with 13 bases remaining between them. The CDR3 extends over 12 amino acids. Germline loops: CDR1 MNHNS, CDR2 SASEGT. CDR3 coding DNA: TGTGCCAGCAGCGCCGGTGGCCGCGAGCAGTTCTTC. Its translation is CASSAGGREQFF.

The V and J genes are TRBV6-1 and TRBJ2-5; 12 bases match TRBD2. V lost 4 bases to trimming and J lost 11 bases; unmatched junction nucleotides: 14. The germline V gene encodes CDR1 MNHNS and CDR2 SASEGT. CDR3 length: 16 amino acids. The CDR3 DNA reads as TGTGCCAGCAGTGCCGGGACTAGCGGGCTCTTCAATGAGCAGTACTTC. Residues: CASSAGTSGLFNEQYF.